This TCR beta chain appears in the sequencing data of a study of Ad26.COV2.S vaccination and SARS-CoV-2 variants. The table lists this clone with a count of one. The antigen is not known. The ends were cut back, 0 bases at V and 12 bases at J, with 12 bases in the middle. Germline V gene lookup returns CDR1 KGHSH and CDR2 LQKENI. The CDR3 is 13 amino acids. The assay was immunoSEQ multiplex PCR, and TCRdb's table has in-frame clones only and misses some. The sample contains about 400,000 clones, about 88% of which appear only once. Study-wide findings and caveats: Participants given vaccine showed non-spike TCR breadth similar to that of placebo recipients. Spike-specific CD8+ and CD4+ T cell responses reportedly showed substantial breadth after vaccination.

The treatment was: about 20 received Ad26.COV2.S at low or high dose, single or two shots; about 5 received placebo; per-sample allocation not given. The study sampled participants on day 63 after the first vaccine or placebo injection. An Ad26 vector was used to express Wuhan-strain SARS-CoV-2 spike as the vaccine. The chain carries TRBV18 and TRBJ2-1; D ambiguous. The clonotype was recovered from a person between 18 and 59 years old who received the Ad26.COV2.S COVID-19 vaccine or a placebo. This specimen consisted of peripheral blood, obtained in a trial of Ad26.COV2.S vaccine versus placebo. The CDR3 coding sequence is TGTGCCAGCTCACCACCGTCGTACTTGGTGCAGTTCTTC. This gives the protein CASSPPSYLVQFF.